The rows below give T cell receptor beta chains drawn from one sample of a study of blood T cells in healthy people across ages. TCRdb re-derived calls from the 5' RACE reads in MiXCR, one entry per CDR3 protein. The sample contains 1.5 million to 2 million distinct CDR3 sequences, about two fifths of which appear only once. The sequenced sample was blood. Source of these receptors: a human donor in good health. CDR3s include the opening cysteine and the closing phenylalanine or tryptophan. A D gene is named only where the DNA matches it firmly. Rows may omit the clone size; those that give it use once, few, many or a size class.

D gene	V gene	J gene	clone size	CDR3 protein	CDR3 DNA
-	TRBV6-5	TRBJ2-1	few	CASSYSSTDEQFF	TGTGCCAGCAGTTACTCGAGTACGGATGAGCAGTTCTTC
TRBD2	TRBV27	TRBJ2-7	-	CASSFISGSGPYEQYF	TGTGCCAGCAGTTTCATAAGCGGGAGTGGTCCCTACGAGCAGTACTTC
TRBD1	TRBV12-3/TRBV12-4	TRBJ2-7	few	CASSSVDRGVDEQYF	TGTGCCAGCAGTTCAGTGGACAGGGGGGTTGACGAGCAGTACTTC
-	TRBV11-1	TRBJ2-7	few	CASSNRDPDGYEQYF	TGTGCCAGCAGCAACCGGGACCCCGATGGATACGAGCAGTACTTC
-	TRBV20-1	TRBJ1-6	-	CSAREGEGWRNSPLHF	TGCAGTGCTAGAGAAGGGGAAGGATGGAGGAATTCACCCCTCCACTTT
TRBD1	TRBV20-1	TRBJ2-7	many	CSARGRTGSYEQYF	TGCAGTGCTAGAGGGCGGACAGGTTCCTACGAGCAGTACTTC
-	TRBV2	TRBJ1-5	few	CASRGQPYSNQPQHF	TGTGCCAGCAGAGGACAGCCATATAGCAATCAGCCCCAGCATTTT
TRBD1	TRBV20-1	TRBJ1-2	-	CSAGSGQVTSGYTF	TGCAGTGCGGGTTCGGGACAGGTGACTTCTGGCTACACCTTC
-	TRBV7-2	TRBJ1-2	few	CASSQRRRQASGYTF	TGTGCCAGCAGCCAAAGGCGTCGGCAGGCCTCTGGCTACACCTTC
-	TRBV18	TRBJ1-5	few	CASSPRQTDSNQPQHF	TGTGCCAGCTCACCACGACAGACAGATAGCAATCAGCCCCAGCATTTT
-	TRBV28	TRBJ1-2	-	CASSFETYYGYTF	TGTGCCAGCAGTTTCGAGACATACTATGGCTACACCTTC
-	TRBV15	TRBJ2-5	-	CATSRVQAVETQYF	TGTGCCACCAGCAGAGTCCAAGCCGTGGAGACCCAGTACTTC
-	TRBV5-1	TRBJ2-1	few	CASSLVVGGTFQSSYNEQFF	TGCGCCAGCAGCTTGGTTGTGGGCGGTACGTTCCAGAGCTCCTACAATGAGCAGTTCTTC
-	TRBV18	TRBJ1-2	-	CASSPRPRENGYTF	TGTGCCAGCTCACCACGTCCCAGGGAGAATGGCTACACCTTC
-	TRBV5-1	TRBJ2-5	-	CASSVSPEQTQYF	TGCGCCAGCAGCGTCTCCCCAGAACAGACCCAGTACTTC
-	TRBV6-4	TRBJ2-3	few	CASSDSIGRGSDTQYF	TGTGCCAGCAGTGACTCAATAGGCAGGGGCAGTGATACGCAGTATTTT
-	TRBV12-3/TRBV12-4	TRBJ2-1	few	CASRPEGSKQFF	TGTGCCAGCAGACCTGAAGGGTCTAAGCAGTTCTTC
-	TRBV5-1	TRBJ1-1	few	CASSFNLGRLGNEAFF	TGCGCCAGCAGCTTCAATCTTGGCCGCTTGGGGAATGAAGCTTTCTTT
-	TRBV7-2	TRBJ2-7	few	CASSLNTGNSYEQYF	TGTGCCAGCAGCTTAAACACAGGGAATTCCTACGAGCAGTACTTC
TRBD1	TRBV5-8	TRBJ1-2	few	CASSLAGTGDIYGYTF	TGTGCCAGCAGCTTGGCCGGGACAGGGGACATCTATGGCTACACCTTC
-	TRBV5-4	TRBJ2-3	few	CASSLPFSGTDTQYF	TGTGCCAGCAGCTTACCCTTTAGCGGCACAGATACGCAGTATTTT
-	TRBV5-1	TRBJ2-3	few	CASSLGGGLADTQYF	TGCGCCAGCAGCTTAGGTGGGGGGCTGGCAGATACGCAGTATTTT
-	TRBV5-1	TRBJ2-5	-	CASSRRVQENQETQYF	TGCGCCAGCAGCCGCCGGGTACAGGAAAACCAAGAGACCCAGTACTTC
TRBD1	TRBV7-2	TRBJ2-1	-	CASSTRTGGGGYNEQFF	TGTGCCAGCAGCACCAGGACAGGGGGAGGTGGGTACAATGAGCAGTTCTTC
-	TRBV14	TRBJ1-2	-	CASSPEPNYGYTF	TGTGCCAGCAGCCCGGAGCCCAACTATGGCTACACCTTC
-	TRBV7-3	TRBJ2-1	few	CASSSTGNSYNEQFF	TGTGCCAGCAGCTCCACAGGGAATTCCTACAATGAGCAGTTCTTC
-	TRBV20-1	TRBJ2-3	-	CSALIQRDPTDTQYF	TGCAGTGCGTTAATCCAGAGGGACCCCACAGATACGCAGTATTTT
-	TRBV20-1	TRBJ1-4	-	CSARNTGRNEKLFF	TGCAGTGCTAGAAATACAGGGAGGAATGAAAAACTGTTTTTT
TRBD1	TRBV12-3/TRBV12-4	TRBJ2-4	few	CASSQTGGTKNIQYF	TGTGCCAGCAGCCAAACAGGGGGGACAAAAAACATTCAGTACTTC
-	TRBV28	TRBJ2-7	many	CASSQTGQTYEQYF	TGTGCCAGCAGTCAGACTGGACAAACCTACGAGCAGTACTTC